This T cell receptor (beta chain) was observed in a study of blood T cell repertoires in COVID-19. Looking at the study overall: Samples came from the United States, Italy and Spain, spanning acute and convalescent COVID-19. The analysed material was cDNA or gDNA that came from T cells, B-cell-depleted T cells, or PBMCs.

The CDR3 is 17 residues long. Germline CDR1 reads ENHRY; CDR2 reads SYGVKD. Trimming took off 2 bases at V and 0 bases at J, with 16 bases between the two ends. Source study methods: Amplification from reference gene primers served as the basis for estimated nucleated cell counts. Produced via immunoSEQ multiplex PCR; TCRdb's table is partial and in-frame only. V and J calls and clone size come straight from that table; D and trimming were deduced from the DNA. This sample has about 88,000 clones, with more than 70% found just once. The chain couples TRBV10-3 to TRBJ1-1; D call uncertain. The sample taken for sequencing was peripheral blood. This sequence originates from an elderly woman with acute or convalescent COVID-19. CDR3 nucleotides: TGTGCCATCAGTGAGGACGACACGGGGAGGGTGAACACTGAAGCTTTCTTT. As protein: CAISEDDTGRVNTEAFF.